Presented here are 32 T cell receptor beta chains from one specimen sequenced in a study of blood T cell repertoires in COVID-19. Sequencing used immunoSEQ multiplex PCR; TCRdb keeps in-frame clones, though not all of them. The sample has some 260,000 clones; 88% are singletons. The specimen sequenced was peripheral blood. The receptor set was obtained from a human donor in a cohort sampled during active COVID-19.

V is TRBV6-1 and J is TRBJ2-5; 10 nucleotides agree with TRBD2. This CDR3 region has 15 residues. The germline CDR1 and CDR2 sequences are MNHNS and SASEGT. Trimming took 1 base from V and 6 from J; bases not matched to a gene: 5. CDR3 DNA sequence: TGTGCCAGCAGTGAAGGTAGCGGGGGGCCCCAGACCCAGTACTTC. Its translation: CASSEGSGGPQTQYF.

The rearrangement joins TRBV7-2 to TRBJ1-5, with D tentatively TRBD1 (6 bases). In germline, CDR1 is SGHTA, CDR2 FQGNSA. The CDR3 runs to 14 residues. V shed 6 bases and J shed 4 bases, with 13 bases lying between them. The CDR3, as DNA: TGTGCCAGCAGTCCAACAGGGTTTAATCAGCCCCAGCATTTT. Translation gives CASSPTGFNQPQHF.

V gene TRBV15 combines with J gene TRBJ2-7; D remains ambiguous. The CDR3 runs 11 residues. Trimming stripped 5 bases from V and 6 bases from J, with 8 bases between. Germline-derived CDR1 and CDR2 are LNHNV and YYDKDF (reference sequence). Written as DNA, the CDR3 is TGTGCCACCAGCGATCAGCGCGAGCAGTACTTC. The encoded protein is CATSDQREQYF.

The chain recombines TRBV9 with TRBJ1-1; 7 nucleotides match TRBD1. Per germline, CDR1 SGDLS and CDR2 YYNGEE. The CDR3 loop spans 15 amino acids. V shed 3 bases and J 4 bases; nucleotides not matched to a gene: 9. CDR3 loop: CASSELGDSTTEAFF. In DNA form, the CDR3 reads TGTGCCAGCAGCGAACTTGGGGACAGTACCACTGAAGCTTTCTTT.

The chain is built from TRBV6-6 and TRBJ2-3; 7 bases are shared with TRBD1. V lost 6 bases and J lost 0; bases outside the gene matches: 9. Germline assignment: CDR1 MNHNY and CDR2 SVGAGI (reference sequence). The CDR3 runs 16 residues. The DNA of the CDR3 is TGTGCCAGCAGGAAGACAGGGCGCGTAAGCACAGATACGCAGTATTTT. Translation gives CASRKTGRVSTDTQYF.

The chain uses TRBV6-5 and TRBJ1-2, with D possibly TRBD1 on 5 matching bases. CDR1 is MNHEY, CDR2 SVGAGI, per germline. This CDR3 has 14 residues. V shed 8 bases and J shed 3 bases, with 16 bases lying between them. CDR3 protein: CASVPPTEYYGYTF. The CDR3 nucleotides read TGTGCCAGCGTTCCACCGACAGAGTACTATGGCTACACCTTC.

The CDR3 DNA reads as TGTGCCAGCAGTGTCCGGGACAGGCCTTACAATGAGCAGTTCTTC. Translated: CASSVRDRPYNEQFF. V and J are TRBV27 and TRBJ2-1; TRBD1 aligns across 8 bases. Germline V gene lookup returns CDR1 MNHEY and CDR2 SMNVEV (reference sequence). The V segment lost 5 bases and the J segment 4 bases; nucleotides outside the gene matches: 7. The CDR3 length is 15 residues.

This chain uses TRBV3-1 (or the pseudogene TRBV3-2) with TRBJ1-2; TRBD1 aligns across 9 bases. Trimming removed 5 bases from V and 7 bases from J; junction bases left unmatched: 8. The CDR3 runs to 14 residues. Germline loops: CDR1 LGHDT, CDR2 YNNKEL (reference sequence). The CDR3 nucleotides are TGTGCCAGCAGCAACCGGGACAGGGTCAGTGGCTACACCTTC. Encoded protein: CASSNRDRVSGYTF.

The genes are TRBV4-1 and TRBJ2-7; 12 positions match TRBD2. Trimming removed 4 bases from V and 1 base from J; junction bases left unmatched: 2. The CDR3 extends over 15 amino acids. Per germline, CDR1 MGHRA and CDR2 YSYEKL. For the CDR3, the DNA is TGCGCCAGCAGCCGACTAGCGGGAGTGTCCTACGAGCAGTACTTC. Its protein is CASSRLAGVSYEQYF.

Here the CDR3 reads CASSPPWQGINYGYTF. DNA for the CDR3: TGTGCCAGCTCACCACCGTGGCAGGGTATAAACTATGGCTACACCTTC. The chain couples TRBV18 to TRBJ1-2, with D tentatively TRBD1 (5 bases). This CDR3 has 16 residues. Trimming left V 0 bases short and J 2 bases short, with 13 bases between. Germline V CDR1 and CDR2: KGHSH, LQKENI.

J is TRBJ2-1 and V is TRBV9; the match to TRBD2 covers 8 bases. Germline CDR1 and CDR2: SGDLS and YYNGEE. V dropped 3 bases and J dropped 4; count of bases not matched to a gene: 9. The CDR3 has 16 residues. The CDR3 DNA follows: TGTGCCAGCAGCGCCCCAAGCGGGAGAAGGTACAATGAGCAGTTCTTC. It codes for CASSAPSGRRYNEQFF.

V usage is TRBV21-1 and J usage is TRBJ1-1. TRBV21-1 is designated a pseudogene. This CDR3 comprises 16 residues. The CDR3 coding sequence is TGTGCCAGCGCCAATTTTTCCCACGGGGAGAACACTGAAGCTTTCTTT. Protein: CASANFSHGENTEAFF.

The chain joins TRBV4-3 to TRBJ1-3; 7 bases fit TRBD1. The J segment lost 0 bases and the V segment lost 2 bases, leaving 7 bases of the junction unmatched. Germline V lookup: CDR1 LGHNA, CDR2 YSLEER. This CDR3 is 17 amino acids long. In nucleotides, the CDR3 is TGCGCCAGCAGCCAACGGGACAGCAAACTCTCTGGAAACACCATATATTTT. Protein sequence: CASSQRDSKLSGNTIYF.

The chain joins TRBV2 to TRBJ1-1; 7 bases align to TRBD1. Trimming at V came to 6 bases and at J to 0 bases, leaving 7 bases not matched to a gene. The CDR3 has 15 amino acids. CDR1 is SNHLY and CDR2 is FYNNEI in the germline V gene. The CDR3 reads CASRVGTEVNTEAFF. The CDR3 region has the DNA TGTGCCAGCAGGGTTGGGACAGAAGTGAACACTGAAGCTTTCTTT. Variable domain in full (rest from reference TRBV2 and TRBJ1-1): EPEVTQTPSHQVTQMGQEVILRCVPISNHLYFYWYRQILGQKVEFLVSFYNNEISEKSEIFDDQFSVERPDGSNFTLKIRSTKLEDSAMYFCASRVGTEVNTEAFFGQGTRLTVV.

The rearrangement links TRBV5-1 to TRBJ2-7; 10 bases map to TRBD1. V was clipped by 7 bases and J by 5 bases; unmatched bases: 9. Germline V lookup: CDR1 SGHRS, CDR2 YFSETQ. CDR3 length: 14 amino acids. The CDR3 protein is CASSPGTGVDEQYF. CDR3 DNA sequence: TGCGCCAGCTCTCCCGGGACAGGGGTCGACGAGCAGTACTTC.

The V and J genes are TRBV30 and TRBJ1-1; no clear D gene. V was shortened by 1 base and J by 5 bases, with 14 bases between the two germline ends. The CDR3 covers 14 residues. The germline V gene has CDR1 GTSNPN and CDR2 SVGIG (reference sequence). The DNA for the CDR3 is TGTGCCTGGAGTGAACAGTCCCCGGTTACTGAAGCTTTCTTT. Its translation: CAWSEQSPVTEAFF.

The chain uses TRBV19 and TRBJ1-5; 10 bases are a match to TRBD1. V shed 6 bases, J shed 11 bases, and the junction held 10 bases outside the gene matches. Germline CDR1 is LNHDA and CDR2 is SQIVND (reference sequence). The CDR3 has 14 residues. The CDR3 sequence: CASSSIGGQGSQHF. The CDR3 DNA reads TGTGCCAGTAGCTCCATAGGGGGACAGGGGTCCCAGCATTTT.

The chain employs TRBV28 and TRBJ1-1; TRBD1 agrees at 7 bases. Germline CDR1 is MDHEN and CDR2 is SYDVKM. This CDR3 is built from 15 residues. V dropped 1 base and J dropped 3; count of bases not matched to a gene: 5. For the CDR3, the DNA is TGTGCCAGCAGTTTATTAGGACAGGCCTACACTGAAGCTTTCTTT. Residues: CASSLLGQAYTEAFF.

This sequence joins TRBV10-3 and TRBJ1-2, with a tentative D call TRBD1 (5 bases). The CDR3 contains 12 residues. Looked up from germline, CDR1 is ENHRY and CDR2 is SYGVKD. V was clipped by 8 bases and J by 8 bases, with 15 bases between them. The CDR3 here is CAIQDIGVGYTF. The DNA of the CDR3 is TGTGCCATCCAAGATATAGGGGTCGGCTACACCTTC.

The chain is built from TRBV7-2 and TRBJ2-7; TRBD1 might be the D (6 bases). CDR1 and CDR2 (germline): SGHTA, FQGNSA. The CDR3 has 15 amino acids. The V end lost 3 bases, the J end lost 4 bases, and 16 bases lay between the germline ends. In nucleotides, the CDR3 is TGTGCCAGCAGCTTCACGTGGACAGTAAGGTACGAGCAGTACTTC. Translating gives CASSFTWTVRYEQYF.

This rearrangement joins TRBV7-2 to TRBJ1-2; 8 bases are shared with TRBD1. J lost 5 bases, V lost 1 base, and 6 bases had no gene match. The CDR3 sequence is 15 residues long. The germline V gene encodes CDR1 SGHTA and CDR2 FQGNSA. CDR3: CASSLGQGAKYGYTF. CDR3 bases: TGTGCCAGCAGCTTAGGGCAGGGGGCCAAGTATGGCTACACCTTC.

The V call is TRBV21-1, the J call TRBJ1-2; the DNA was not used to check the table's D call, TRBD1. TRBV21-1 is given as a pseudogene. The CDR3 runs to 13 residues. DNA of the CDR3: TGTGCCAGCCCCCGGGACAGGAACTATGGCTACACCTTC. Its translation is CASPRDRNYGYTF.

The CDR3, as DNA: TGTGCCAGCAGCTCCGTAGCGGGGCAAGAGACCCAGTACTTC. It yields the protein CASSSVAGQETQYF. The chain couples TRBV5-4 to TRBJ2-5, with TRBD2 matching over 8 bases. This CDR3 region has 14 residues. Per the germline V gene, CDR1 is SGHNT and CDR2 is YYREEE (reference sequence). After removal of 3 bases from V and 2 bases from J, the junction contained 3 bases not matched to a gene.

The chain couples TRBV27 to TRBJ2-5, with a tentative D call TRBD1 (5 bases). Germline CDR1 reads MNHEY; CDR2 reads SMNVEV (reference sequence). Deletions cut 4 bases from V and 5 bases from J, with 17 bases between. The CDR3 is made up of 15 amino acids. The CDR3 loop is CASSSVRGIPETQYF. The CDR3, as DNA: TGTGCCAGCAGTTCGGTTAGGGGAATTCCGGAGACCCAGTACTTC.

The chain has TRBV12-3 or TRBV12-4 and TRBJ2-5; maybe TRBD1 (6 bases). The CDR3 is 11 amino acids. Between the trimmed V and J ends, which lost 5 bases and 7 bases, there was a span of 8 bases. CDR3 in DNA: TGTGCCAGCAGTCGCAGGGGGACCCAGTACTTC. This codes for CASSRRGTQYF.

This clone was counted only a few times. V is TRBV19 and J is TRBJ1-5, with D perhaps TRBD1 (6 bases). Deletions cut 6 bases from V and 1 base from J, with 13 bases between. The CDR3 has 15 residues. The germline gives CDR1 LNHDA, CDR2 SQIVND (reference sequence). As DNA, the CDR3 is TGTGCCAGTAGCCTCGGGGGGCGAAGCAATCAGCCCCAGCATTTT. Translating it yields CASSLGGRSNQPQHF.

This sequence joins TRBV29-1 and TRBJ2-7, with TRBD1 identical over 9 bases. The germline V gene has CDR1 SQVTM and CDR2 ANQGSEA. The CDR3 is 12 residues long. V lost 7 bases, J lost 2 bases, and 3 bases stayed unmatched. This chain's CDR3 is CSGGTGTYEQYF. CDR3 sequence (DNA): TGCAGCGGGGGGACAGGGACCTACGAGCAGTACTTC.

This chain connects TRBV4-1 to TRBJ1-2, with D perhaps matching TRBD1 (6 bases). Germline CDR1 and CDR2: MGHRA and YSYEKL. There are 19 residues in the CDR3. Trimming pared 1 base from V and 0 bases from J, leaving 21 bases between. CDR3 coding DNA: TGCGCCAGCAGCCAAGTAATACGAACCCGGGACAACACTAACTATGGCTACACCTTC. Its translation is CASSQVIRTRDNTNYGYTF.

This rearrangement joins TRBV6-2 or TRBV6-3 to TRBJ1-2; D possibly corresponds to TRBD1 (5 bases). Germline V gives CDR1 MNHEY, CDR2 SVGEGT. This CDR3 spans 13 amino acids. V was pared by 4 bases and J by 4 bases, with 10 bases between. The CDR3: CASSLDTAYGYTF. In DNA form, the CDR3 reads TGTGCCAGCAGTTTGGACACCGCCTATGGCTACACCTTC.

The genes are TRBV7-8 and TRBJ2-7; 8 bases fit TRBD2. The CDR3 consists of 13 residues. Germline V gene lookup returns CDR1 SGHVS and CDR2 FQNEAQ. V shed 3 bases and J 7 bases; nucleotides not matched to a gene: 5. The CDR3 DNA follows: TGTGCCAGCAGCTTTTTAGCGGGACGGGAGCAGTACTTC. It codes for CASSFLAGREQYF.

This rearrangement joins TRBV2 to TRBJ1-4; D is unclear. This CDR3 has 14 amino acids. V gave up 2 bases and J gave up 4 bases, with 8 bases separating them. Germline V gene data show CDR1 as SNHLY and CDR2 as FYNNEI. CDR3 sequence (DNA): TGTGCCAGCAGTGAACAGAGGAGTAATGAAAAACTGTTTTTT. It is translated as CASSEQRSNEKLFF.

This chain joins TRBV28 and TRBJ2-7; TRBD1 is a possible D gene (6 bases). Germline-derived CDR1 and CDR2 are MDHEN and SYDVKM. This CDR3 is built from 14 residues. Trimming left V 2 bases short and J 2 bases short, with 10 bases between. CDR3 DNA: TGTGCCAGCAGTTTAGAAGGGGACACCTACGAGCAGTACTTC. Translation gives CASSLEGDTYEQYF.